By sample fraction, the clone carrying this T cell receptor beta chain is medium-sized. Its antigen is still unknown. These data originate in a study of T cell clonotyping in hematopoietic cell transplantation. Repertoires were generated with immunoSEQ multiplex PCR, while TCRdb's copy carries only in-frame clones and drops some. The data contain roughly 30,000 clones, approximately 77% of them seen just once; the ten biggest clones take up around 1.9%. V was shortened by 0 bases and J by 5 bases, with 14 bases between the two germline ends. The germline gives CDR1 MNHNY, CDR2 SVGAGI (reference sequence). The CDR3 loop spans 16 amino acids. Study-wide findings and caveats: After transplant, recipient diversity fell while pathologically expanded clonotypes grew through day 180. Cells were unsorted, so CD4 and CD8 contributions were not separated.

As for time point: recipient sample about 28 days before transplant, after cytoreduction. Blood collection times were about day -28 and days 30, 100, 180 posttransplant. The rearrangement joins TRBV6-6 to TRBJ1-5, with D possibly being TRBD1 (6 bases). The specimen was peripheral blood mononuclear cells, collected before stem cell transplant. This clonotype was obtained from a man in his forties or fifties with acute myeloid leukemia. Some clones in this sample may be carry-over from other donors' samples. The CDR3 here is CASSYSNTGIDQPQHF. Written as DNA, the CDR3 is TGTGCCAGCAGTTACTCGAACACAGGGATAGATCAGCCCCAGCATTTT.